This TCR beta chain is drawn from a study of cytomegalovirus exposure and HLA in healthy donors. Study information: Earlier sequencing of some 170 million T cells yielded 100 million to 140 million unique TCR beta sequences. Findings and caveats of the study: Productive rates of about 87% or about 30% were seen for most TCR beta V segments in an earlier analysis. Researchers reported that a few CMV-associated chains were confirmed in vitro as CMV antigen-specific.

This clone was seen just once. The antigen is unknown. Among the donors, all were healthy bone marrow donors. The PCR ran on 60 Vbeta and 13 Jbeta primers. Measured with immunoSEQ multiplex PCR; TCRdb has only the in-frame clones, and not every one. The sample has around 170,000 clones, 75% to 90% seen once. The TCR originated in a girl between 10 and 17 years old in good health and CMV-seropositive. The source material was PBMCs.

Here the CDR3 reads CASSRDRGREQYF. The CDR3 coding sequence is TGTGCCAGTAGCCGGGACAGGGGGCGCGAGCAGTACTTC. The genes are TRBV19 and TRBJ2-7; 12 bases agree with TRBD1. The germline gives CDR1 LNHDA, CDR2 SQIVND (reference sequence). The CDR3 runs to 13 residues. The V segment lost 6 bases and the J segment 6 bases; nucleotides outside the gene matches: 3. Based on the CDR3 plus reference TRBV19 and TRBJ2-7, the full variable domain is DGGITQSPKYLFRKEGQNVTLSCEQNLNHDAMYWYRQDPGQGLRLIYYSQIVNDFQKGDIAEGYSVSREKKESFPLTVTSAQKNPTAFYLCASSRDRGREQYFGPGTRLTVT.